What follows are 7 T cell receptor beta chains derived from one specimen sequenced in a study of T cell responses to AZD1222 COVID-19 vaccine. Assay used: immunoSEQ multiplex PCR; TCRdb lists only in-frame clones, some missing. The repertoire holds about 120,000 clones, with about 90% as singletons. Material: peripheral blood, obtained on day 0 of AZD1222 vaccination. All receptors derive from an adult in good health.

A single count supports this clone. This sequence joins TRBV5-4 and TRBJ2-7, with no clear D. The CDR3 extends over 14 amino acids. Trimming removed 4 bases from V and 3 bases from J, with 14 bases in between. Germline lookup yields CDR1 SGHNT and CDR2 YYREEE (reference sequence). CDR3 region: CASSPRRQDYEQYV. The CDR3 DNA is TGTGCCAGCAGCCCCCGAAGACAAGACTACGAGCAGTACGTC.

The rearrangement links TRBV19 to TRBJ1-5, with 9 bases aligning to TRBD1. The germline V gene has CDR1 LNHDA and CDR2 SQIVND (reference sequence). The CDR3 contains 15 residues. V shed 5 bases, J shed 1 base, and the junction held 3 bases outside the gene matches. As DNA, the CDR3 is TGTGCCAGTAGTCTACAGGGGGCAAGCAATCAGCCCCAGCATTTT. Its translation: CASSLQGASNQPQHF.

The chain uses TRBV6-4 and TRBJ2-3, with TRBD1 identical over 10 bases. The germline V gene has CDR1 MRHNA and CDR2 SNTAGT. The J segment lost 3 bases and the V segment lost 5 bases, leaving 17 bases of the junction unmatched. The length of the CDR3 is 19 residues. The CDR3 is CASSTHAIATGGVTDTQYF. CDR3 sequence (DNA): TGTGCCAGCAGTACCCATGCAATCGCGACAGGGGGCGTGACAGATACGCAGTATTTT.

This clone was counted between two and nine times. This CDR3 reads CASSLLDPSDTIYF. The CDR3 region has the DNA TGCGCCAGCAGCTTGTTAGATCCCTCGGACACCATATATTTT. The chain combines TRBV5-1 with TRBJ1-3; D is undetermined. Germline-derived CDR1 and CDR2 are SGHRS and YFSETQ. V lost 1 base, J lost 8 bases, and 13 bases lay in between. CDR3 length: 14 residues.

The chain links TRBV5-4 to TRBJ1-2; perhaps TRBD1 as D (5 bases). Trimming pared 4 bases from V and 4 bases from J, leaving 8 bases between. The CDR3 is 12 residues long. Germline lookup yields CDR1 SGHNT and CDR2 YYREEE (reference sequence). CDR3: CASSATGYGYTF. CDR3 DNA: TGTGCCAGCAGCGCTACAGGCTATGGCTACACCTTC.

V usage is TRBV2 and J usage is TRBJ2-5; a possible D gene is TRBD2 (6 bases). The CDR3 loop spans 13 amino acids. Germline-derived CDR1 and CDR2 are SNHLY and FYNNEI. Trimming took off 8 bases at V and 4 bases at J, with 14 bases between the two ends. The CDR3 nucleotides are TGTGCCAGCGAAGCGCGGGGCCCAGAGACCCAGTACTTC. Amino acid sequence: CASEARGPETQYF.

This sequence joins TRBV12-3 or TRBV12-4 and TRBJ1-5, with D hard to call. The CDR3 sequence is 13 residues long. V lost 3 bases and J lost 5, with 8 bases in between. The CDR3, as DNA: TGTGCCAGCAGTTTTTACGGGGATCAGCCCCAGCATTTT. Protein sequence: CASSFYGDQPQHF.